These T cell receptor beta chains were read from a single sample in a study of T cell changes during pregnancy in multiple sclerosis. Repertoires were generated with immunoSEQ multiplex PCR, while TCRdb's copy carries only in-frame clones and drops some. The profile shows some 85,000 clones, roughly 96% of them singletons. Source: peripheral blood, taken in the second trimester of pregnancy. The source of these receptors is a female donor with multiple sclerosis, enrolled in a pregnancy study. Both conserved end residues are part of each CDR3. A D gene is named only where the DNA matches it firmly. Not every row has a clone size; where given, it reads once, few, many or a size class.

cdr3_nt cdr3_aa clone_size j_call d_call v_call
TGTGCCAGCAGCTTAGAAGTCGGGAGGGCCACCGGGGAGCTGTTTTTT CASSLEVGRATGELFF - TRBJ2-2 TRBD2 TRBV7-6
TGTGCCTGGACCTCAGGGGTCGGGTGGAATCAGCCCCAGCATTTT CAWTSGVGWNQPQHF - TRBJ1-5 - TRBV30
TGTGCCAGAGGGGAAGAGACCCAGTACTTC CARGEETQYF once TRBJ2-5 - TRBV2
TGTGCCAGCAGCTTGCCACCTTCGGGGGGAACTAATGAAAAACTGTTTTTT CASSLPPSGGTNEKLFF - TRBJ1-4 - TRBV7-6
TGTGCCAGCAGTTTATCGAGAGGGCTAGCGCTTTACCCCGGGGAGCTGTTTTTT CASSLSRGLALYPGELFF - TRBJ2-2 - TRBV27
TGTGCCAGCAGTTTAGGGAGGGAGCAGTACTTC CASSLGREQYF - TRBJ2-7 - TRBV25-1
TGTGCCAGCTCGATGGACACCTCCTACGAGCAGTACTTC CASSMDTSYEQYF - TRBJ2-7 - TRBV18
TGCGCCAGCAGCTCGTACCAGCGGGACCACTCCTACGAGCAGTACTTC CASSSYQRDHSYEQYF - TRBJ2-7 TRBD2 TRBV5-1
TGTGCCTGGAGTTCTGGCGGGAGGGGGTACAATGAGCAGTTCTTC CAWSSGGRGYNEQFF - TRBJ2-1 TRBD2 TRBV30
TGTGCCAGCAGCCAATTTGATAGCGGGAGTATCGAGCAGTACTTC CASSQFDSGSIEQYF - TRBJ2-7 TRBD2 TRBV4-2
TGTGCCAGCAGCCAACCGGGTGGTGGGAATGAAAAACTGTTTTTT CASSQPGGGNEKLFF - TRBJ1-4 - TRBV7-8
TGTGCCAGCAGCGTATCAGGGTCAACTAATGAAAAACTGTTTTTT CASSVSGSTNEKLFF - TRBJ1-4 - TRBV9
TGTGCCAGCAGCTTCGGGACTAGCGGGATAGTGAATGAGCAGTTCTTC CASSFGTSGIVNEQFF - TRBJ2-1 TRBD2 TRBV7-9
TGTGCCAGCAGTTTGTGGGGAGCGGATACGCAGTATTTT CASSLWGADTQYF - TRBJ2-3 - TRBV28
TGTGCCAGCAGCGTCACTAGCGGGAACACCGGGGAGCTGTTTTTT CASSVTSGNTGELFF - TRBJ2-2 TRBD2 TRBV9
TGCGCCAGCAGCTCACTAGCGGGAGCAGAAAATGAGCAGTTCTTC CASSSLAGAENEQFF - TRBJ2-1 TRBD2 TRBV5-1
TGCGCCAGCAGCCAGGGGTTAGCGGGAGTGAGAGATACGCAGTATTTT CASSQGLAGVRDTQYF - TRBJ2-3 TRBD2 TRBV4-3
TGTGCCAGCAGTGCCGACAGGGCCCCCTACGAGCAGTACTTC CASSADRAPYEQYF - TRBJ2-7 TRBD1 TRBV2
TGTGCCAGCAGAGGGACAGGTCTCTACGAGCAGTACTTC CASRGTGLYEQYF - TRBJ2-7 TRBD1 TRBV28
TGTGCCAGCAGCGTAGCCATGAACACTGAAGCTTTCTTT CASSVAMNTEAFF - TRBJ1-1 - TRBV9
TGCGCCAGCAGCTCGACAGGGGTCTCCTACGAGCAGTACTTC CASSSTGVSYEQYF - TRBJ2-7 TRBD1 TRBV5-1
TGTGCCAGCAGCGGAGCGGGAAGGTTATTAGAGACCCAGTACTTC CASSGAGRLLETQYF - TRBJ2-5 TRBD2 TRBV5-4
TGTGCCAGCAGCCTAGGACTAGCGGGAGGCGAGTTCTTC CASSLGLAGGEFF - TRBJ2-1 TRBD2 TRBV7-2
TGTGCCAGCAGCTCACTTCTAGCGGGAGATGCCCACGAGCAGTACTTC CASSSLLAGDAHEQYF - TRBJ2-7 TRBD2 TRBV7-6
TGTGCCAGCAGCCGAGACAACTCCTACGAGCAGTACTTC CASSRDNSYEQYF - TRBJ2-7 - TRBV7-2
TGCAGCGTTGGGACTCTAGCGGGAGGGTACGAGCAGTACTTC CSVGTLAGGYEQYF - TRBJ2-7 TRBD2 TRBV29-1
TGTGCCAGCAGCTTGGGGGGTGGGGGAGGTACTGAAGCTTTCTTT CASSLGGGGGTEAFF - TRBJ1-1 - TRBV5-6
TGTGCCAGCAGCTCCCGGGACAAAGTTTACAATGAGCAGTTCTTC CASSSRDKVYNEQFF - TRBJ2-1 - TRBV7-3
TGTGCCAGCAGTTTGATCCTGGGACAAGGAAACACCATATATTTT CASSLILGQGNTIYF - TRBJ1-3 - TRBV28
TGTGCCAGCAGCCCCCGACCAGGGCGGAACACTGAAGCTTTCTTT CASSPRPGRNTEAFF - TRBJ1-1 - TRBV7-9
TGTGCCAGCGGGACAGGGCGAGACACTGAAGCTTTCTTT CASGTGRDTEAFF - TRBJ1-1 TRBD1 TRBV2
TGTGCCAGCAGTTTAGGTAGACCGGGACAGGGGGTCGCTTTCTTT CASSLGRPGQGVAFF - TRBJ1-1 TRBD1 TRBV27
TGTGCCAGCAGCGGAAGGGGAGGTTCCTACAATGAGCAGTTCTTC CASSGRGGSYNEQFF - TRBJ2-1 - TRBV9
TGTGCCAGCAGTCCAGGGTATGGCTACACCTTC CASSPGYGYTF once TRBJ1-2 - TRBV6-4
TGTGCCAGCAGCTTTCGCGGGAGGTCGGCAGATACGCAGTATTTT CASSFRGRSADTQYF once TRBJ2-3 TRBD2 TRBV7-9
TGTGCCAGCAGTGAACAGGGGTCCGGTCAGCCCCAGCATTTT CASSEQGSGQPQHF once TRBJ1-5 - TRBV6-1
TGTGCCAGCAGTTTACCAGGGTACGAGCAGTACTTC CASSLPGYEQYF - TRBJ2-7 - TRBV28
TGTGCCAGCAGCCCCTTAGGGGGTAACAATTACAATGAGCAGTTCTTC CASSPLGGNNYNEQFF - TRBJ2-1 - TRBV14
TGTGCCAGCAGTTTATCTCCTGATAGCTCCTACAATGAGCAGTTCTTC CASSLSPDSSYNEQFF - TRBJ2-1 - TRBV27
TGTGCCTGGAGTGACGGACAGGGGACTGATCAGCCCCAGCATTTT CAWSDGQGTDQPQHF - TRBJ1-5 TRBD1 TRBV30
TGCGCCAGCGGACCTATCGGAAGCGGGAGTAGGGATACGCAGTATTTT CASGPIGSGSRDTQYF - TRBJ2-3 TRBD2 TRBV5-1
TGCGCCAGCAGTAGACAGGTTCAAGAGACCCAGTACTTC CASSRQVQETQYF - TRBJ2-5 - TRBV10-1
TGTGCCAGCAGTTTATCGAGGGGGGGTTACGAGCAGTACTTC CASSLSRGGYEQYF - TRBJ2-7 - TRBV27